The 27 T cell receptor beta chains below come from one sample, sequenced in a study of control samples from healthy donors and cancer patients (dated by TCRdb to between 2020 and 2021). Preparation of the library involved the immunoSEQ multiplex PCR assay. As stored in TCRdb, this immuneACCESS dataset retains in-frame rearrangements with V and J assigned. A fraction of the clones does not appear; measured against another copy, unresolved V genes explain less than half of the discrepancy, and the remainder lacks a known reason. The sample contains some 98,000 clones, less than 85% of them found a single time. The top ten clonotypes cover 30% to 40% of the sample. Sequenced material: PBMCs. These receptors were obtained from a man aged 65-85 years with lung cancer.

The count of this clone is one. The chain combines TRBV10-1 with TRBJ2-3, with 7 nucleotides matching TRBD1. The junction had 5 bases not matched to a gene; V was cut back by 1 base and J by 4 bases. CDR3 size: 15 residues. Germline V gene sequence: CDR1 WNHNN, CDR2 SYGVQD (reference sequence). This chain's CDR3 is CASSELGQRADTQYF. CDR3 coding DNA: TGCGCCAGCAGTGAGTTGGGACAGAGGGCAGATACGCAGTATTTT.

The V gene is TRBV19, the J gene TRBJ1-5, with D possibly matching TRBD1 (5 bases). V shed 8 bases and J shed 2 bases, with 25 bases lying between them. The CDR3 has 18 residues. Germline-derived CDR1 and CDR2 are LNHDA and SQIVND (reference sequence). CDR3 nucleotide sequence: TGTGCCAGTGCCTCCCCCCCCGAGGGGAGGGGAGGCAATCAGCCCCAGCATTTT. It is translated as CASASPPEGRGGNQPQHF.

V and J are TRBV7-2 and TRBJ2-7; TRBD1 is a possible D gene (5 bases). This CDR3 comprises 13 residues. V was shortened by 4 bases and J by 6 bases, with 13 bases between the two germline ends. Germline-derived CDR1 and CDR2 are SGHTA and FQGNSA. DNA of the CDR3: TGTGCCAGCAGCTACTCGACAGTCCCCGAGCAGTACTTC. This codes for CASSYSTVPEQYF.

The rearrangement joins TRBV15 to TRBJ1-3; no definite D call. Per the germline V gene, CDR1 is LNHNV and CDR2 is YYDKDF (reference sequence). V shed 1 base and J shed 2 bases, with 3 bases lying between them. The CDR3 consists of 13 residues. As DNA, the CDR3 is TGTGCCACCAGCAGAGGGGCTGGAAACACCATATATTTT. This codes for CATSRGAGNTIYF. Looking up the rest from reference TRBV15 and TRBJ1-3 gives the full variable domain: DAMVIQNPRYQVTQFGKPVTLSCSQTLNHNVMYWYQQKSSQAPKLLFHYYDKDFNNEADTPDNFQSRRPNTSFCFLDIRSPGLGDTAMYLCATSRGAGNTIYFGEGSWLTVV.

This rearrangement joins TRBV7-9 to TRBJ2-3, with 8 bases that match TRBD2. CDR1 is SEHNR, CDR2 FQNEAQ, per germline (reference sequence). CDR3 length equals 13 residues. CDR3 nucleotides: TGTGAAACTAGCGGAGGGGCAGGAGATACGCAGTATTTT. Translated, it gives CETSGGAGDTQYF.

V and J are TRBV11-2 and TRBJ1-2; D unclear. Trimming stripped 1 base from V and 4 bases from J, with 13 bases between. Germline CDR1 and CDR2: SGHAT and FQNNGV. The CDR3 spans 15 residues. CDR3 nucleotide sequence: TGTGCCAGCAGCTTAGGGCCAGACCTCCTCTATGGCTACACCTTC. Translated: CASSLGPDLLYGYTF. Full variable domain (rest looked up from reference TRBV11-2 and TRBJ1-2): EAGVAQSPRYKIIEKRQSVAFWCNPISGHATLYWYQQILGQGPKLLIQFQNNGVVDDSQLPKDRFSAERLKGVDSTLKIQPAKLEDSAVYLCASSLGPDLLYGYTFGSGTRLTVV.

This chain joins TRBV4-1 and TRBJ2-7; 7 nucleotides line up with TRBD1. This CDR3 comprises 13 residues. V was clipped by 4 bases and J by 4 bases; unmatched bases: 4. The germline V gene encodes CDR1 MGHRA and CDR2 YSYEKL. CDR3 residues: CASSLGQVYEQYF. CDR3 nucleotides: TGCGCCAGCAGCCTCGGACAGGTATACGAGCAGTACTTC.

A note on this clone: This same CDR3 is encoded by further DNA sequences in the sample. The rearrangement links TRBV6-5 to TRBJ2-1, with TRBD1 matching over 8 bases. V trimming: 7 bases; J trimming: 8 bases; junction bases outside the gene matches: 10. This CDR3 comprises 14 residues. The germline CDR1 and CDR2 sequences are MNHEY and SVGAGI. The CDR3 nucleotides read TGTGCCAGCACTGGGACAGGTTCCGTCCATGAGCAGTTCTTC. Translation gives CASTGTGSVHEQFF.

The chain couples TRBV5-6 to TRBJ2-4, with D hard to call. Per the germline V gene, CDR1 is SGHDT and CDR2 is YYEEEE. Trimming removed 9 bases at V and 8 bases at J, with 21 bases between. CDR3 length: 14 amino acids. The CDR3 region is CATGHYGTSDIQYF. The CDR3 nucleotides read TGTGCCACCGGCCATTATGGAACAAGTGACATTCAGTACTTC.

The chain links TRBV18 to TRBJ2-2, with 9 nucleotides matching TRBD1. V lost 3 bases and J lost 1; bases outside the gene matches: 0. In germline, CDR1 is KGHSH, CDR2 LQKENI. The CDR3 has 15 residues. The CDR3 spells CASSPDRGNTGELFF. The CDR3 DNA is TGTGCCAGCTCACCGGACAGGGGGAACACCGGGGAGCTGTTTTTT.

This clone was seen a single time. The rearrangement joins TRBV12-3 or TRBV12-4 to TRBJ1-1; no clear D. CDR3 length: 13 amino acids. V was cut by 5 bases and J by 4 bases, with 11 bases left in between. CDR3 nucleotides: TGTGCCAGCAGTGCCGGCAGGCGCACTGAAGCTTTCTTT. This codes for CASSAGRRTEAFF.

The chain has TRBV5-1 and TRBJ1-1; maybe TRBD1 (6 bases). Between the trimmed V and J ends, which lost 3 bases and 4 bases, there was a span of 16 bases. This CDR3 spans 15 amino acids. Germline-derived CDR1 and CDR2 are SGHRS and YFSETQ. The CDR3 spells CASSSRKQGVTEAFF. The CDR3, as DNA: TGCGCCAGCAGCTCCCGTAAACAGGGCGTCACTGAAGCTTTCTTT.

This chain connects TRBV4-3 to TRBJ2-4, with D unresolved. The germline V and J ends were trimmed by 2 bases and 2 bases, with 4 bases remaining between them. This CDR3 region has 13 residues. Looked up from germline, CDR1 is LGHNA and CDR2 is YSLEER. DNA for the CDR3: TGCGCCAGCAGCCAAAACTCCAAAAACATTCAGTACTTC. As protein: CASSQNSKNIQYF.

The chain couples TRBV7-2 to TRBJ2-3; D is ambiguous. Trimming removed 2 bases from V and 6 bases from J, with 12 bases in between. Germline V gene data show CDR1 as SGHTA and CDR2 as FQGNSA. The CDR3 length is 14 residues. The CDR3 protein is CASSLIRSRDTQYF. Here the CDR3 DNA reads TGTGCCAGCAGCTTAATACGCTCTCGTGATACGCAGTATTTT.

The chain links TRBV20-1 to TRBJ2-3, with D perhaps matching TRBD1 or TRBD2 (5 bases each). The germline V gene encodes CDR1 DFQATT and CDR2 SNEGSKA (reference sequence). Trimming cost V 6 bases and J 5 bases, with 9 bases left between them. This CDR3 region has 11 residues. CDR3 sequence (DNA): TGCAGTGCAGGGGCGGGAGATACGCAGTATTTT. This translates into CSAGAGDTQYF.

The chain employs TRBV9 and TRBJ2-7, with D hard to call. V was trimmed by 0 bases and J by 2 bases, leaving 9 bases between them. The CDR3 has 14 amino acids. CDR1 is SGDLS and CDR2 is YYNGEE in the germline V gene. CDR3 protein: CASSVGSMPYEQYF. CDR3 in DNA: TGTGCCAGCAGCGTAGGTTCGATGCCCTACGAGCAGTACTTC.

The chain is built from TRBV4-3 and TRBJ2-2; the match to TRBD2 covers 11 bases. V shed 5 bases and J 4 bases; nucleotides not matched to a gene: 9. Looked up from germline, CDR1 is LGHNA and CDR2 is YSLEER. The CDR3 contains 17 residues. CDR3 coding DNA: TGCGCCAGCAGCGCCAGCTTAGCGGGGGGGCTCACCGGGGAGCTGTTTTTT. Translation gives CASSASLAGGLTGELFF.

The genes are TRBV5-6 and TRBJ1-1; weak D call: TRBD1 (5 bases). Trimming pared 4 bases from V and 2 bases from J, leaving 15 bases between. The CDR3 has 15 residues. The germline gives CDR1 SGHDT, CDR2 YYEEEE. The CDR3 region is CASSSPGFGNTEAFF. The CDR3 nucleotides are TGTGCCAGCAGCAGCCCAGGGTTTGGAAACACTGAAGCTTTCTTT.

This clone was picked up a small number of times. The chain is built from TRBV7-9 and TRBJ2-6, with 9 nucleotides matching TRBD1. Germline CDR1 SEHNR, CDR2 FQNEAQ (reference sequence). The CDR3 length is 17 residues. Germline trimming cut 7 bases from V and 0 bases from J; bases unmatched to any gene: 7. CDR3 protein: CASNIPGQGSGANVLTF. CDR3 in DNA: TGTGCCAGCAACATCCCGGGACAGGGCTCTGGGGCCAACGTCCTGACTTTC. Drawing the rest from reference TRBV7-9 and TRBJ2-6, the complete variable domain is DTGVSQNPRHKITKRGQNVTFRCDPISEHNRLYWYRQTLGQGPEFLTYFQNEAQLEKSRLLSDRFSAERPKGSFSTLEIQRTEQGDSAMYLCASNIPGQGSGANVLTFGAGSRLTVL.

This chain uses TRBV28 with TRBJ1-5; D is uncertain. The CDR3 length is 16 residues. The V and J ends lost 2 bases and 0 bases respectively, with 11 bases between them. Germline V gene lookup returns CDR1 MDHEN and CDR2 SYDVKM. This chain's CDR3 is CASSLLGPNSNQPQHF. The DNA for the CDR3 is TGTGCCAGCAGTTTACTAGGGCCCAATAGCAATCAGCCCCAGCATTTT.

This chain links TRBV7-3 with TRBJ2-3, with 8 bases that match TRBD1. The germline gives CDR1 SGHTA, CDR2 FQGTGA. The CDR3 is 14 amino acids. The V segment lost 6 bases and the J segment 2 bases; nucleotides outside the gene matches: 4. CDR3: CASRKTGATDTQYF. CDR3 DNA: TGTGCCAGCAGAAAGACAGGGGCCACAGATACGCAGTATTTT.

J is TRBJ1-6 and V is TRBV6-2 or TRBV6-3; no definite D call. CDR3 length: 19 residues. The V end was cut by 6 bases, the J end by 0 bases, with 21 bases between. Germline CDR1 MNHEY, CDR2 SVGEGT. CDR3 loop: CASSRTTEDYSSYNSPLHF. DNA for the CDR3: TGTGCCAGCAGCCGTACAACCGAAGACTATAGCTCCTATAATTCACCCCTCCACTTT.

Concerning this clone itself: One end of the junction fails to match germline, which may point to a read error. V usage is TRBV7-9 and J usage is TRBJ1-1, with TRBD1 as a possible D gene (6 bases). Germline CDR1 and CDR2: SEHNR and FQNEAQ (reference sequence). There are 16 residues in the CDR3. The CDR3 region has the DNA TGTGCCAGCAGTTTAGGGGGAGGAGTCCTGAACACTGAAGCTTTCTTT. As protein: CASSLGGGVLNTEAFF.

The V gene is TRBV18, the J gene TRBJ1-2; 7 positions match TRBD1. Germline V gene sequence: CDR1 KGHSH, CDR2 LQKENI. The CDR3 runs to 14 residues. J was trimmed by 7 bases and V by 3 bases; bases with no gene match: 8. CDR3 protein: CASSPGQAPPGYTF. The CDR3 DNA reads TGTGCCAGCTCACCTGGACAGGCACCCCCTGGCTACACCTTC.

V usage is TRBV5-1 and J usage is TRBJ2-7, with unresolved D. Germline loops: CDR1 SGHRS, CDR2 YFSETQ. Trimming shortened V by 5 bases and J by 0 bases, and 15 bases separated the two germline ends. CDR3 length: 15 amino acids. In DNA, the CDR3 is TGCGCCAGCAGAGAGCAACCGACACGCTCCTACGAGCAGTACTTC. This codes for CASREQPTRSYEQYF.

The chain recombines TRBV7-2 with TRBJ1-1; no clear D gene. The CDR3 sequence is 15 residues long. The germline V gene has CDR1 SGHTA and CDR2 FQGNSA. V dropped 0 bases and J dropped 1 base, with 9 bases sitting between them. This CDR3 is CASSLALQKNTEAFF. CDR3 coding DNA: TGTGCCAGCAGCTTAGCGTTACAGAAGAACACTGAAGCTTTCTTT.

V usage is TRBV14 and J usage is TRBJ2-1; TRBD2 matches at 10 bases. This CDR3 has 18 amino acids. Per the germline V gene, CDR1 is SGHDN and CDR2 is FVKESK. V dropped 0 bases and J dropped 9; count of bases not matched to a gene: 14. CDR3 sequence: CASSQERKRGGVEGEQFF. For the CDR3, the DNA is TGTGCCAGCAGCCAAGAGAGGAAGCGGGGGGGCGTCGAAGGTGAGCAGTTCTTC.